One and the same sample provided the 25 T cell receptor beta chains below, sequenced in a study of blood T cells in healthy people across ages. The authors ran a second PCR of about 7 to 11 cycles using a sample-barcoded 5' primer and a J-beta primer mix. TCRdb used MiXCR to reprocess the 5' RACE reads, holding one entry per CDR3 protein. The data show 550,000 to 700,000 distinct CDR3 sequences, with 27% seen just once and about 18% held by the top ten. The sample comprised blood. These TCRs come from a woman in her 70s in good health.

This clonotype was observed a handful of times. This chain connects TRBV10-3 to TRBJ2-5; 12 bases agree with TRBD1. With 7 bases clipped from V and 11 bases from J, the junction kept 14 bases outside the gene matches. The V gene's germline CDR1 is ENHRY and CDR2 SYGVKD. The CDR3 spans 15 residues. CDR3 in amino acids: CAIKQTGQGAGEQYF. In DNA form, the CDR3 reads TGTGCCATCAAACAGACGGGACAGGGGGCAGGTGAGCAGTACTTC.

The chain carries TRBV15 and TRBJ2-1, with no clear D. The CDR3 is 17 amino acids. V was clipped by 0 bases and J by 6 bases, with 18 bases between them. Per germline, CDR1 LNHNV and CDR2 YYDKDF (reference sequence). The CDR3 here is CATSRDWADPFVNEQFF. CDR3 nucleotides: TGTGCCACCAGCAGAGATTGGGCAGACCCCTTCGTCAATGAGCAGTTCTTC.

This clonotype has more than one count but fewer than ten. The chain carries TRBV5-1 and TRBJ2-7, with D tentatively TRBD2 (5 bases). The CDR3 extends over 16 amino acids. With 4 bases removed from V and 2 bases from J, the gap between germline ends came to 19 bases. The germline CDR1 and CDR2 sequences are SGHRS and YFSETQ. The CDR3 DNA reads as TGCGCCAGCAGCCGCCGGACGACTACAGTTGCCTACGAGCAGTACTTC. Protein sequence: CASSRRTTTVAYEQYF. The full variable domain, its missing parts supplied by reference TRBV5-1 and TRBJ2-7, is KAGVTQTPRYLIKTRGQQVTLSCSPISGHRSVSWYQQTPGQGLQFLFEYFSETQRNKGNFPGRFSGRQFSNSRSEMNVSTLELGDSALYLCASSRRTTTVAYEQYFGPGTRLTVT.

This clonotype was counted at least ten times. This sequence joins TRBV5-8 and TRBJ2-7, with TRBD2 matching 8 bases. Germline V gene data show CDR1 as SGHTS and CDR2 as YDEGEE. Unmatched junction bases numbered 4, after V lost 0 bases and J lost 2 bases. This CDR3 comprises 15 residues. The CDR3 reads CASSLGQRGTYEQYF. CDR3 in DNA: TGTGCCAGCAGCTTGGGTCAGCGGGGGACCTACGAGCAGTACTTC.

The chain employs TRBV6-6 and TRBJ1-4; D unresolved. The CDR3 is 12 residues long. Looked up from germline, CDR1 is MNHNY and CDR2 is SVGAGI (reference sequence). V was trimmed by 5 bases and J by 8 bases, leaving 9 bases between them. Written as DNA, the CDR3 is TGTGCCAGCAGTACCAACACGGAAAAACTGTTTTTT. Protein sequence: CASSTNTEKLFF.

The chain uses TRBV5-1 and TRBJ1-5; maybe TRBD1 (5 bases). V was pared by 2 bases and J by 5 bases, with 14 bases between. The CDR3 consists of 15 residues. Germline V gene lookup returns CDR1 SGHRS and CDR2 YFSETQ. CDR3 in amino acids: CASSFGTDGHQPQHF. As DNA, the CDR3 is TGCGCCAGCAGCTTTGGGACGGACGGTCATCAGCCCCAGCATTTT.

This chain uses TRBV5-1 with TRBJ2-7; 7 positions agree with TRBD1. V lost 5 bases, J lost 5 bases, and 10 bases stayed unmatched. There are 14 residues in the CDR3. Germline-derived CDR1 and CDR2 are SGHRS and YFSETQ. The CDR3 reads CASSPIITGDEQYF. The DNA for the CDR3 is TGCGCCAGCAGTCCTATTATTACAGGGGACGAGCAGTACTTC. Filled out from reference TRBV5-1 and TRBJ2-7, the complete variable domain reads KAGVTQTPRYLIKTRGQQVTLSCSPISGHRSVSWYQQTPGQGLQFLFEYFSETQRNKGNFPGRFSGRQFSNSRSEMNVSTLELGDSALYLCASSPIITGDEQYFGPGTRLTVT.

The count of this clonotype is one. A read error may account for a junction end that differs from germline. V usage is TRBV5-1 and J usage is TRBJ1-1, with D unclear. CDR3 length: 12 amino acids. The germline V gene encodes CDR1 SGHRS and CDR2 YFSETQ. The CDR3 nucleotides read TGCGCCTCCAACAACTTGAACAATGAAGCTTTCTTT. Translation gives CASNNLNNEAFF.

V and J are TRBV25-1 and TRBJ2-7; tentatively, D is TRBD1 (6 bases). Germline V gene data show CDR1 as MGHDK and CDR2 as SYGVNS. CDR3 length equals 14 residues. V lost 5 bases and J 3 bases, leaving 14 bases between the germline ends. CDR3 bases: TGTGCCAGCAGTCACCCCTCAGGGGTCTACGAGCAGTACTTC. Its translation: CASSHPSGVYEQYF.

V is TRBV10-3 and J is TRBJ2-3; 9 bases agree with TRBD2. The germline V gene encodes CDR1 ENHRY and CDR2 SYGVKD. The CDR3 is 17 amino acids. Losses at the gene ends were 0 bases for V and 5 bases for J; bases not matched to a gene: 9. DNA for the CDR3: TGTGCCATCAGTGAGTCGGGGTTAGCGGGGGAAGGAGATACGCAGTATTTT. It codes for CAISESGLAGEGDTQYF.

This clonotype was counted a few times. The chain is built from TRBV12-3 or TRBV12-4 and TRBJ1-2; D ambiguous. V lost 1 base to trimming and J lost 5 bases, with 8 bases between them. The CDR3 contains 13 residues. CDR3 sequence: CASSLDIRYGYTF. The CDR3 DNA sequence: TGTGCCAGCAGTTTAGATATTAGATATGGCTACACCTTC.

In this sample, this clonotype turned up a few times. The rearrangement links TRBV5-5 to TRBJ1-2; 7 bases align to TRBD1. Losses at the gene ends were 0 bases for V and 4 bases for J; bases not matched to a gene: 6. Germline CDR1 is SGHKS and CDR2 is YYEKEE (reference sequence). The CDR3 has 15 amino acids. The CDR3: CASSLETGRGYGYTF. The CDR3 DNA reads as TGTGCCAGCAGCTTGGAGACAGGGAGAGGCTATGGCTACACCTTC.

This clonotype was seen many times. In nucleotides, the CDR3 is TGTGCCAGCAGCCAGGAACTGGGACAGGGGGCAGGACGGGGCTACACCTTC. Translation: CASSQELGQGAGRGYTF. The V call is TRBV4-2, the J call TRBJ1-2; TRBD1 agrees at 12 bases. The ends lost 3 bases at V and 8 bases at J; junction bases unmatched: 13. The CDR3 spans 17 residues. CDR1 LGHNA and CDR2 YNFKEQ come from the germline V gene.

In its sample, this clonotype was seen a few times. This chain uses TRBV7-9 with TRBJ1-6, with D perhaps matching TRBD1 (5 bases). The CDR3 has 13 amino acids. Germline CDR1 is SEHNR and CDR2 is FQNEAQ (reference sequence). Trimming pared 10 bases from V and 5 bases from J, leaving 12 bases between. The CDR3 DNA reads TGTGCCACTCGGACATATGATAATTCACCCCTCCACTTT. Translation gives CATRTYDNSPLHF. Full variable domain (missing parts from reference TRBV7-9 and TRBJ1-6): DTGVSQNPRHKITKRGQNVTFRCDPISEHNRLYWYRQTLGQGPEFLTYFQNEAQLEKSRLLSDRFSAERPKGSFSTLEIQRTEQGDSAMYLCATRTYDNSPLHFGNGTRLTVT.

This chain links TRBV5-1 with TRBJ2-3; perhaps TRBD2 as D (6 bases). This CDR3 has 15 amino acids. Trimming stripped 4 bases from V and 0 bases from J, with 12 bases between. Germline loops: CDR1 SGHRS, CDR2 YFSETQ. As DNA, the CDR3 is TGCGCCAGCAGCCGCGGGCGGGGTAGCACAGATACGCAGTATTTT. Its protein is CASSRGRGSTDTQYF.

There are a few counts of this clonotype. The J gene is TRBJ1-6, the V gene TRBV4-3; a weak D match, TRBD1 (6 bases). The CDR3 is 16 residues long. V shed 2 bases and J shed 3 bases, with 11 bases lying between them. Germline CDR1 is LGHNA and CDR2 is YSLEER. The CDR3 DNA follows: TGCGCCAGCAGCCAAAAGGGGGGTAACTATAATTCACCCCTCCACTTT. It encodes CASSQKGGNYNSPLHF.

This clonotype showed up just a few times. CDR3 in amino acids: CASSSRLAGGTNTGELFF. The CDR3 nucleotides read TGTGCCAGCAGCTCTAGACTAGCGGGGGGGACGAACACCGGGGAGCTGTTTTTT. The genes are TRBV7-3 and TRBJ2-2; TRBD2 matches 14 bases. CDR1 SGHTA and CDR2 FQGTGA come from the germline V gene. Unmatched junction bases numbered 4, after V lost 4 bases and J lost 0 bases. The CDR3 spans 18 residues.

In DNA form, the CDR3 reads TGTGCCAGCAGTGTGGACAGTCCCCACTATGGCTACACCTTC. Translation gives CASSVDSPHYGYTF. This rearrangement joins TRBV25-1 to TRBJ1-2, with D tentatively TRBD1 (6 bases). CDR1 MGHDK and CDR2 SYGVNS come from the germline V gene. This CDR3 contains 14 residues. With 4 bases removed from V and 3 bases from J, the gap between germline ends came to 12 bases.

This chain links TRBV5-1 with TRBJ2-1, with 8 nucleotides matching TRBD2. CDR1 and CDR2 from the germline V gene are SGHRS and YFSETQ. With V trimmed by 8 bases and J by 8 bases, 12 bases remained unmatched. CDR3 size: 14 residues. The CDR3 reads CASSGGGLRYEQFF. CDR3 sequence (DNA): TGCGCCAGTTCCGGGGGGGGCCTACGGTATGAGCAGTTCTTC.

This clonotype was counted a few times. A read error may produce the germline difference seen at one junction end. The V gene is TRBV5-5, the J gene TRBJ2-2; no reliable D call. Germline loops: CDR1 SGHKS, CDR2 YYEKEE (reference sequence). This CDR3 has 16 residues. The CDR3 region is CASSLVQTTNTRELFF. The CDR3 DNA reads TGTGCCAGCAGCTTGGTACAGACAACTAACACCCGGGAGCTGTTTTTT.

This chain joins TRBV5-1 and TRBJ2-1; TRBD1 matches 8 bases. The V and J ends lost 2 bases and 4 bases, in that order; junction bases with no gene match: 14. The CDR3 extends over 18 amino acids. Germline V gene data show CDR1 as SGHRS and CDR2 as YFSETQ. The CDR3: CASSFDSYGGQGYNEQFF. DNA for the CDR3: TGCGCCAGCAGCTTTGATTCTTATGGTGGACAGGGTTACAATGAGCAGTTCTTC.

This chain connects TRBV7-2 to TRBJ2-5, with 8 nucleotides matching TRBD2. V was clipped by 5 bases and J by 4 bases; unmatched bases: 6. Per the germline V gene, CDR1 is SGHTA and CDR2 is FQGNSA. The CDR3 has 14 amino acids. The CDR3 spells CASSPWTSIETQYF. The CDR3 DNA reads TGTGCCAGCAGCCCTTGGACTAGCATAGAGACCCAGTACTTC. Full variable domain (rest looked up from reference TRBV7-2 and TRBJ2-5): GAGVSQSPSNKVTEKGKDVELRCDPISGHTALYWYRQSLGQGLEFLIYFQGNSAPDKSGLPSDRFSAERTGGSVSTLTIQRTQQEDSAVYLCASSPWTSIETQYFGPGTRLLVL.

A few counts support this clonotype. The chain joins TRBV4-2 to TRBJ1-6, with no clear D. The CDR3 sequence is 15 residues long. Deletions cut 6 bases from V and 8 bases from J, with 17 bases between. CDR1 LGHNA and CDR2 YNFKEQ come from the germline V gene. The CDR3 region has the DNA TGTGCCAGCAGACGACTGGGATTCGACGATTCACCCCTCCACTTT. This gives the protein CASRRLGFDDSPLHF.

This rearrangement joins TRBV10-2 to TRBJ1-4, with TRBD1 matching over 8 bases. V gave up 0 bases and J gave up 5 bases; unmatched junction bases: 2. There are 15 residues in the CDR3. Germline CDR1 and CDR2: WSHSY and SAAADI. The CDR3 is CASSESHRGNEKLFF. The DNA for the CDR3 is TGCGCCAGCAGTGAGTCCCACAGGGGGAATGAAAAACTGTTTTTT.

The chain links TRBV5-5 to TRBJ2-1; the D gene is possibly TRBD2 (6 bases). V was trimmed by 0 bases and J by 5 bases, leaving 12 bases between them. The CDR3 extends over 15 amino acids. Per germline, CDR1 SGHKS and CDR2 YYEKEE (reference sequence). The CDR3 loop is CASSLDAGNNNEQFF. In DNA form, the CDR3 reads TGTGCCAGCAGCTTGGACGCGGGAAATAACAATGAGCAGTTCTTC.